This TCR beta chain was retrieved from a study of T cells in tuberculosis. The data were produced by immunoSEQ multiplex PCR, yet TCRdb's version contains in-frame clones alone and is incomplete. The sample includes more than 40,000 clones, 90% to 95% seen only once; the top ten take about 2%. Whole-study findings and limits: Active tuberculosis TCR-alpha repertoires lay closer to GMM-specific TCRs than IGRA-negative controls, suggesting clonal expansion.

A remark on this clone: The target antigen is unknown.

CDR1 KGHSH and CDR2 LQKENI come from the germline V gene. Trimming at V came to 2 bases and at J to 7 bases, leaving 5 bases not matched to a gene. The CDR3 has 14 amino acids. The gene calls are TRBV18 and TRBJ2-7; 10 bases agree with TRBD2. The specimen sequenced was PBMCs. The receptor was derived from a donor aged 10 to 29 with latent tuberculosis or without tuberculosis infection. Some clones in this sample may be carry-over from other donors' samples. The CDR3: CASSPTSGLAEQYF. DNA for the CDR3: TGTGCCAGCTCACCAACCTCGGGACTAGCGGAGCAGTACTTC.